Shown below are 19 T cell receptor beta chains from a single sample sequenced in a study of blood T cell repertoires in COVID-19. Method: immunoSEQ multiplex PCR; TCRdb's copy keeps in-frame clones and lacks some. In the table there are approximately 270,000 clones, around 81% of which are singletons. Sequencing used peripheral blood. Receptor source: an older person with COVID-19, enrolled during active disease.

The chain is built from TRBV6-5 and TRBJ2-7; perhaps TRBD2 as D (7 bases). CDR1 and CDR2 from the germline V gene are MNHEY and SVGAGI. The CDR3 has 15 amino acids. V was cut by 6 bases and J by 1 base, with 16 bases left in between. CDR3 nucleotides: TGTGCCAGCAGAGGTAGGGGGGGCAGGTCCTACGAGCAGTACTTC. Amino acid sequence: CASRGRGGRSYEQYF.

This chain connects TRBV29-1 to TRBJ2-3; 7 bases are a match to TRBD1. The ends lost 3 bases at V and 2 bases at J; junction bases unmatched: 17. Germline values: CDR1 SQVTM, CDR2 ANQGSEA. The CDR3 has 18 amino acids. The CDR3 nucleotides are TGCAGCGTTGAGACAGGGTTTTCCCCTCCTTTCGACACAGATACGCAGTATTTT. As protein: CSVETGFSPPFDTDTQYF.

The J gene is TRBJ2-2, the V gene TRBV5-1; no clear D. V was cut by 5 bases and J by 1 base, with 9 bases left in between. There are 14 residues in the CDR3. Per germline, CDR1 SGHRS and CDR2 YFSETQ. The CDR3 sequence is CASRLSENTGELFF. The CDR3, as DNA: TGCGCCAGCAGGTTATCAGAGAACACCGGGGAGCTGTTTTTT. Together with reference TRBV5-1 and TRBJ2-2, the CDR3 gives the full variable domain: KAGVTQTPRYLIKTRGQQVTLSCSPISGHRSVSWYQQTPGQGLQFLFEYFSETQRNKGNFPGRFSGRQFSNSRSEMNVSTLELGDSALYLCASRLSENTGELFFGEGSRLTVL.

The genes are TRBV4-1 and TRBJ2-1; 11 bases map to TRBD1. Germline V gene lookup returns CDR1 MGHRA and CDR2 YSYEKL. Trimming took 5 bases from V and 3 from J; bases not matched to a gene: 0. This CDR3 contains 14 residues. CDR3 residues: CASSGTGGYNEQFF. CDR3 bases: TGCGCCAGCAGCGGGACAGGGGGCTACAATGAGCAGTTCTTC.

V and J are TRBV19 and TRBJ1-5; 9 bases are shared with TRBD1. V lost 4 bases to trimming and J lost 2 bases; unmatched junction nucleotides: 18. Germline-derived CDR1 and CDR2 are LNHDA and SQIVND (reference sequence). The length of the CDR3 is 20 residues. CDR3 sequence (DNA): TGTGCCAGTAGTAAGCTGGAAAAGGACCATCGGACAGGGGGCAATCAGCCCCAGCATTTT. It encodes CASSKLEKDHRTGGNQPQHF.

This sequence joins TRBV7-9 and TRBJ2-3; the match to TRBD2 covers 10 bases. V was clipped by 0 bases and J by 4 bases; unmatched bases: 10. The germline gives CDR1 SEHNR, CDR2 FQNEAQ (reference sequence). This CDR3 has 18 amino acids. As DNA, the CDR3 is TGTGCCAGCAGCTTAGCGCCCCTGGCTAGCGGGAGAGCAGATACGCAGTATTTT. It specifies CASSLAPLASGRADTQYF.

CDR3 region: CASIAGSPTGVGYTF. In nucleotides, the CDR3 is TGCGCCAGCATTGCAGGGTCCCCAACAGGGGTGGGCTACACCTTC. The gene calls are TRBV23-1 and TRBJ1-2; 7 bases map to TRBD1. TRBV23-1 has ORF status, its function being uncertain. The CDR3 sequence is 15 residues long. V shed 7 bases and J 8 bases; nucleotides not matched to a gene: 16.

The chain combines TRBV19 with TRBJ2-1; possible D gene TRBD2, 5 bases. Germline V gene lookup returns CDR1 LNHDA and CDR2 SQIVND (reference sequence). The V end lost 3 bases, the J end lost 5 bases, and 14 bases lay between the germline ends. The CDR3 covers 15 residues. The CDR3: CASSIGVAGNNEQFF. CDR3 in DNA: TGTGCCAGTAGTATCGGGGTTGCAGGAAACAATGAGCAGTTCTTC.

This clone was seen more than once but under ten times. The rearrangement links TRBV5-6 to TRBJ2-7, with 9 nucleotides matching TRBD1. The CDR3 is 16 residues long. Trimming took 4 bases from V and 4 from J; bases not matched to a gene: 12. Germline values: CDR1 SGHDT, CDR2 YYEEEE. The CDR3 spells CASSRGAVQGAYEQYF. In DNA, the CDR3 is TGTGCCAGCAGCAGGGGTGCGGTACAGGGGGCATACGAGCAGTACTTC.

V gene TRBV2 combines with J gene TRBJ1-5, with 9 bases aligning to TRBD1. Trimming cost V 6 bases and J 3 bases; bases outside gene matches: 9. Germline V lookup: CDR1 SNHLY, CDR2 FYNNEI. The CDR3 sequence is 16 residues long. The CDR3 loop is CASSRDRALVNQPQHF. CDR3 sequence (DNA): TGTGCCAGCAGCCGGGACAGGGCATTGGTCAATCAGCCCCAGCATTTT. Complete variable domain (other parts from reference TRBV2 and TRBJ1-5): EPEVTQTPSHQVTQMGQEVILRCVPISNHLYFYWYRQILGQKVEFLVSFYNNEISEKSEIFDDQFSVERPDGSNFTLKIRSTKLEDSAMYFCASSRDRALVNQPQHFGDGTRLSIL.

This clone was seen a handful of times. The chain combines TRBV6-5 with TRBJ2-7; TRBD1 matches 10 bases. Germline CDR1 reads MNHEY; CDR2 reads SVGAGI. The CDR3 covers 15 residues. The J segment lost 3 bases and the V segment lost 6 bases, leaving 8 bases of the junction unmatched. CDR3 DNA sequence: TGTGCCAGCAGGCGACAGGGACAGGGGAACTACGAGCAGTACTTC. Translated: CASRRQGQGNYEQYF.

The gene calls are TRBV29-1 and TRBJ2-1, with a possible D match to TRBD2 (5 bases). The germline gives CDR1 SQVTM, CDR2 ANQGSEA. V lost 2 bases and J lost 5, with 16 bases in between. The CDR3 has 15 residues. The CDR3 reads CSVEFFAGSNNEQFF. DNA of the CDR3: TGCAGCGTTGAATTTTTCGCGGGTTCGAACAATGAGCAGTTCTTC.

The chain combines TRBV6-5 with TRBJ2-3; TRBD2 might be the D (7 bases). Trimming left V 5 bases short and J 6 bases short, with 18 bases between. Per the germline V gene, CDR1 is MNHEY and CDR2 is SVGAGI. This CDR3 is 15 amino acids long. The CDR3 loop reads CASSPPPGGLDTQYF. The CDR3 nucleotides are TGTGCCAGCAGTCCCCCTCCGGGGGGCCTGGATACGCAGTATTTT.

V usage is TRBV5-6 and J usage is TRBJ2-7; D possibly corresponds to TRBD1 (5 bases). The CDR3 is made up of 14 amino acids. The germline V gene has CDR1 SGHDT and CDR2 YYEEEE. V was clipped by 0 bases and J by 3 bases, with 10 bases between them. CDR3 in DNA: TGTGCCAGCAGCTTGGAGGGGCTGAGCTACGAGCAGTACTTC. It encodes CASSLEGLSYEQYF.

The genes are TRBV7-3 and TRBJ1-2; possibly TRBD1 for D (5 bases). The germline V gene encodes CDR1 SGHTA and CDR2 FQGTGA. The CDR3 is made up of 17 amino acids. V was pared by 3 bases and J by 7 bases, with 24 bases between. CDR3 sequence: CASSLDPGGVRGSGYTF. DNA for the CDR3: TGTGCCAGCAGCTTGGACCCGGGCGGGGTTAGGGGCTCTGGCTACACCTTC.

The chain recombines TRBV5-4 with TRBJ1-1, with 7 bases matching TRBD1. After removal of 0 bases from V and 3 bases from J, the junction contained 5 bases not matched to a gene. Germline CDR1 reads SGHNT; CDR2 reads YYREEE (reference sequence). The CDR3 has 15 amino acids. Written as DNA, the CDR3 is TGTGCCAGCAGCTTGGGGACCAGGGGGGACACTGAAGCTTTCTTT. It yields the protein CASSLGTRGDTEAFF. Drawing the rest from reference TRBV5-4 and TRBJ1-1, the complete variable domain is ETGVTQSPTHLIKTRGQQVTLRCSSQSGHNTVSWYQQALGQGPQFIFQYYREEENGRGNFPPRFSGLQFPNYSSELNVNALELDDSALYLCASSLGTRGDTEAFFGQGTRLTVV.

The chain is built from TRBV2 and TRBJ1-2; possible D gene TRBD1, 6 bases. Germline loops: CDR1 SNHLY, CDR2 FYNNEI. Trimming left V 6 bases short and J 8 bases short, with 22 bases between. The CDR3 sequence is 15 residues long. This CDR3 is CASSFTYNPGEGYTF. The CDR3 DNA sequence: TGTGCCAGCAGCTTTACCTACAATCCAGGGGAGGGCTACACCTTC.

The chain has TRBV12-3 or TRBV12-4 and TRBJ2-7; possibly TRBD1 for D (5 bases). This CDR3 comprises 13 residues. With 6 bases removed from V and 2 bases from J, the gap between germline ends came to 11 bases. CDR3 bases: TGTGCCAGCAGACCAGGGATTGCCTACGAGCAGTACTTC. Its translation: CASRPGIAYEQYF.

The genes are TRBV14 and TRBJ2-3; TRBD2 agrees at 10 bases. CDR1 SGHDN and CDR2 FVKESK come from the germline V gene. With V trimmed by 0 bases and J by 3 bases, 12 bases remained unmatched. This CDR3 has 19 amino acids. DNA of the CDR3: TGTGCCAGCAGCCAAGATAGCGTGAGCGGGAGGGCGAAGACAGATACGCAGTATTTT. It specifies CASSQDSVSGRAKTDTQYF.